This T cell receptor beta chain was sequenced during a study of tumour-infiltrating T cells in Burkitt lymphoma. Study-level background: Survival, overall and progression-free, tracked with productive clonality.

This table comes from immunoSEQ multiplex PCR, and its TCRdb copy is limited to in-frame clones, with some not included. Of 14,000 or so clones detected, about 30% appear once; the ten largest clones hold approximately 5.7%. Worth noting for this clone: Sequence at one end of the junction differs from germline and may be a read error.

The CDR3 is made up of 16 amino acids. Germline lookup yields CDR1 MGHDK and CDR2 SYGVNS. V usage is TRBV25-1 and J usage is TRBJ2-2, with 7 bases that match TRBD1. The receptor was isolated from a human donor with diffuse large B-cell lymphoma. The sequencing input was tumor tissue. The CDR3 region is CVSSEDRVGYTGELFF. CDR3 DNA sequence: TGTGTCAGCAGCGAAGACAGGGTGGGGTACACCGGGGAGCTGTTTTTT.